Below, 2 T cell receptor beta chains from the same sample are listed, as sequenced in a study of T-cell memory formation after mild COVID-19 (dated by TCRdb to the early 2020s). Receptor libraries were prepared by 5' RACE. TCRdb shows the sequencer as Illumina NovaSeq 6000. The public reads were quality trimmed at Q25 with fastp and then assembled into clones with MiXCR by TCRdb, keeping productive beta chains. Rows merge per CDR3 protein into single entries with the most common DNA and genes. Recorded for this sample are hundreds of thousands of distinct CDR3 sequences; approximately 20% of them occurred a single time. The ten largest make up 20% to 25% of the sample. Sequencing input: PBMCs or a T cell subset sorted from them (not recorded which). The origin of the receptors is a man aged 18 to 30 who had mild COVID-19 (a few samples of this study predate the infection). The sample titles of this study are shuffled in the database, so cell type and time point are left out; the donor was told from shared clones.

This chain joins TRBV6-5 and TRBJ2-7; D gene unclear. Trimming stripped 8 bases from V and 3 bases from J, with 14 bases between. The CDR3 contains 13 residues. Germline CDR1 MNHEY, CDR2 SVGAGI. CDR3 in DNA: TGTGCCAGCGGGAAGAGTGGGCTCTACGAGCAGTACGTC. It is translated as CASGKSGLYEQYV.

The chain combines TRBV7-6 with TRBJ2-1, with 9 nucleotides matching TRBD1. Losses at the gene ends were 4 bases for V and 7 bases for J; bases not matched to a gene: 2. The CDR3 runs 13 residues. Germline V gives CDR1 SGHVS, CDR2 FNYEAQ. CDR3 nucleotides: TGTGCCAGCAGCTCTGGGACAGGGAATGAGCAGTTCTTC. Its protein is CASSSGTGNEQFF.